This record covers a single T cell receptor (beta chain). The germline V gene has CDR1 SGHTA and CDR2 FQGNSA. The CDR3 totals 16 residues. J gave up 1 base and V 3 bases, and 7 bases lay outside the gene matches. This sample was included in a study of blood T cell repertoires in COVID-19. On the study more broadly: PBMCs, B-cell-depleted T cells, or T cells provided the cDNA or gDNA that made up the material.

As originally analysed: Estimation of nucleated cell counts relied on the amplification of reference gene primers. Data came from immunoSEQ multiplex PCR; TCRdb stores just in-frame clones and leaves some out. V and J calls plus clone size are reproduced from that table; the DNA served to infer D and trimming. There are fewer than 250,000 clones in the sample; roughly 83% occur only once, and 2% to 2.5% lies in the top ten. Cohort allocation depended upon clinical history that participants reported. The receptor was isolated from a woman between 45 and 65 years old who had recovered from COVID-19. J is TRBJ2-5 and V is TRBV7-2; TRBD2 aligns across 8 bases. Source material: PBMCs or T cells enriched from blood (not recorded which). In DNA, the CDR3 is TGTGCCAGCAGCTTCTTCGCGGGGGGATCCCAAGAGACCCAGTACTTC. It yields the protein CASSFFAGGSQETQYF.